This TCR beta chain appears in the sequencing data of a study of shared clonotypes between healthy human individuals. For the study at large: Samples came from a couple of female and a few male donors aged 18 to 49.

Nashville, Tennessee was home to all donors, each a Caucasian adult. Sequencing was performed on unsorted PBMC DNA using ten immunoSEQ deep assay plates. The assay was immunoSEQ multiplex PCR, and TCRdb's table has in-frame clones only and misses some. The repertoire holds about 490,000 clones, with 76% as singletons. The clonotype comes from a woman in her thirties or forties in good health. Some clones in this sample may be carry-over from other donors' samples. Input material: PBMCs.

CDR3 sequence: CASSLAGYSNQPQHF. CDR3 bases: TGTGCCAGCAGCTTAGCGGGTTATAGCAATCAGCCCCAGCATTTT. The rearrangement links TRBV7-8 to TRBJ1-5; D is unclear. V dropped 0 bases and J dropped 0 bases, with 6 bases sitting between them. CDR1 and CDR2 (germline): SGHVS, FQNEAQ. The CDR3 consists of 15 residues.